The present entry profiles one T cell receptor (beta chain) with its context. Only in-frame clones appear in the TCRdb table, and some are missing; sequencing was by immunoSEQ multiplex PCR. Here the sample spans some 89,000 clones, roughly 84% being singletons. The record originates from a study of control samples from healthy donors and cancer patients. The CDR3 runs to 14 residues. V lost 0 bases, J lost 5 bases, and 8 bases lay in between. The V gene's germline CDR1 is ENHRY and CDR2 SYGVKD. Sequencing was done on a sample of blood. This receptor was taken from a woman aged 40 to 49 in good health. This rearrangement joins TRBV10-3 to TRBJ1-5; D gene ambiguous. The CDR3 here is CAISESFGDQPQHF. CDR3 nucleotide sequence: TGTGCCATCAGTGAGTCGTTCGGGGATCAGCCCCAGCATTTT.